Each of the 29 T cell receptor beta chains below was sequenced from the same sample in a study of blood T cell repertoires in COVID-19. This table comes from immunoSEQ multiplex PCR, and its TCRdb copy is limited to in-frame clones, with some not included. The table lists about 84,000 clones, roughly 72% of them singletons. Sequences were obtained from peripheral blood. The receptors originated from a man between 65 and 79 years old with acute or convalescent COVID-19.

This clone was seen many times. This chain connects TRBV6-6 to TRBJ2-2; the match to TRBD1 covers 8 bases. Trimming took 5 bases from V and 1 from J; bases not matched to a gene: 3. Germline CDR1 is MNHNY and CDR2 is SVGAGI (reference sequence). The CDR3 spans 15 residues. CDR3 bases: TGTGCCAGCAGTACCGGGACAGGGAACACCGGGGAGCTGTTTTTT. Translation: CASSTGTGNTGELFF.

The chain employs TRBV7-8 and TRBJ1-2; tentatively, D is TRBD1 (6 bases). Germline V CDR1 and CDR2: SGHVS, FQNEAQ. V gave up 5 bases and J gave up 8 bases, with 15 bases separating them. CDR3 length: 13 amino acids. Here the CDR3 reads CASSRRQAQGYTF. For the CDR3, the DNA is TGTGCCAGCAGCAGACGACAGGCTCAGGGCTACACCTTC. The full variable domain, rest sourced from reference TRBV7-8 and TRBJ1-2, is GAGVSQSPRYKVAKRGQDVALRCDPISGHVSLFWYQQALGQGPEFLTYFQNEAQLDKSGLPSDRFFAERPEGSVSTLKIQRTQQEDSAVYLCASSRRQAQGYTFGSGTRLTVV.

The chain joins TRBV5-4 to TRBJ1-1, with D perhaps TRBD1 (5 bases). Per the germline V gene, CDR1 is SGHNT and CDR2 is YYREEE (reference sequence). The V and J ends lost 2 bases and 5 bases respectively, with 13 bases between them. The CDR3 length is 14 residues. The CDR3 loop is CASSFGQGETEAFF. The CDR3 region has the DNA TGTGCCAGCAGCTTTGGCCAGGGTGAAACTGAAGCTTTCTTT.

The chain is built from TRBV19 and TRBJ1-1, with 9 bases that match TRBD1. J lost 4 bases, V lost 7 bases, and 10 bases had no gene match. The CDR3 runs to 15 residues. Germline CDR1 reads LNHDA; CDR2 reads SQIVND (reference sequence). The CDR3 reads CASISQGASSTEAFF. CDR3 DNA: TGTGCCAGTATCTCACAGGGGGCAAGCAGCACTGAAGCTTTCTTT.

The V and J genes are TRBV2 and TRBJ1-2, with 8 bases identical to TRBD1. V was clipped by 2 bases and J by 4 bases; unmatched bases: 9. The CDR3 runs 16 residues. Looked up from germline, CDR1 is SNHLY and CDR2 is FYNNEI. In DNA form, the CDR3 reads TGTGCCAGCAGTGAAAGGGGCAGGGGGCGCACCTATGGCTACACCTTC. This codes for CASSERGRGRTYGYTF.

The chain uses TRBV19 and TRBJ2-4, with D possibly TRBD1 on 5 matching bases. Trimming cost V 6 bases and J 0 bases, with 12 bases left between them. Germline assignment: CDR1 LNHDA and CDR2 SQIVND (reference sequence). The CDR3 loop spans 15 amino acids. The CDR3 coding sequence is TGTGCCAGTAGAACAGGAGAACTAGCCAAAAACATTCAGTACTTC. Amino acids: CASRTGELAKNIQYF.

This chain connects TRBV30 to TRBJ1-5, with 9 bases fitting TRBD1. V lost 4 bases to trimming and J lost 1 base; unmatched junction nucleotides: 5. Germline V lookup: CDR1 GTSNPN, CDR2 SVGIG (reference sequence). The CDR3 runs to 15 residues. CDR3 DNA sequence: TGTGCCTGGACCCGAGGACAGGGGAGCAATCAGCCCCAGCATTTT. The encoded protein is CAWTRGQGSNQPQHF.

The rearrangement uses TRBV5-1 and TRBJ2-4; 7 bases agree with TRBD2. CDR3 size: 14 residues. V gave up 0 bases and J gave up 6 bases; unmatched junction bases: 3. Germline CDR1 SGHRS, CDR2 YFSETQ. CDR3 protein: CASSLESGGNIQYF. In DNA form, the CDR3 reads TGCGCCAGCAGCTTGGAGTCGGGGGGAAACATTCAGTACTTC.

The V gene is TRBV29-1, the J gene TRBJ2-1; D uncertain. This CDR3 is 11 amino acids long. V lost 3 bases, J lost 6 bases, and 6 bases lay in between. Germline values: CDR1 SQVTM, CDR2 ANQGSEA. DNA for the CDR3: TGCAGCGTTGACAGAGGCAATGAGCAGTTCTTC. Protein sequence: CSVDRGNEQFF.

This clone was seen only a few times. This chain joins TRBV9 and TRBJ2-7; 7 bases are a match to TRBD1. The CDR3 spans 15 residues. V shed 3 bases and J 9 bases; nucleotides not matched to a gene: 15. Germline V CDR1 and CDR2: SGDLS, YYNGEE. This CDR3 is CASSAEGPGGQLQYF. In DNA, the CDR3 is TGTGCCAGCAGCGCCGAGGGTCCAGGGGGACAGCTGCAGTACTTC.

The CDR3 nucleotides are TGTGCCAGCAGTAAACAGGGCAAACTCTACACAGATACGCAGTATTTT. Protein: CASSKQGKLYTDTQYF. This chain links TRBV27 with TRBJ2-3; possibly TRBD1 for D (6 bases). V lost 5 bases to trimming and J lost 2 bases, with 17 bases between them. CDR3 length equals 16 residues. Germline V lookup: CDR1 MNHEY, CDR2 SMNVEV (reference sequence).

With respect to this clone: A junction end diverges from the germline sequence, so it may reflect a read error. V usage is TRBV9 and J usage is TRBJ1-2, with D possibly being TRBD1 (6 bases). Germline lookup yields CDR1 SGDLS and CDR2 YYNGEE. The CDR3 consists of 17 residues. The CDR3 DNA sequence: TGTGCCCGCAGCGTAGGGGGAGGGGGTTCGATTAACTATGGCTACACCTTC. This encodes CARSVGGGGSINYGYTF.

This chain connects TRBV7-2 to TRBJ2-1; 9 bases align to TRBD1. Germline V gene data show CDR1 as SGHTA and CDR2 as FQGNSA. V dropped 3 bases and J dropped 7; count of bases not matched to a gene: 10. The CDR3 length is 16 residues. For the CDR3, the DNA is TGTGCCAGCAGCTTGCCCTCGGGACAGGGATGGAATGAGCAGTTCTTC. This sequence encodes CASSLPSGQGWNEQFF. Combining the CDR3 with reference TRBV7-2 and TRBJ2-1 gives the whole variable domain GAGVSQSPSNKVTEKGKDVELRCDPISGHTALYWYRQSLGQGLEFLIYFQGNSAPDKSGLPSDRFSAERTGGSVSTLTIQRTQQEDSAVYLCASSLPSGQGWNEQFFGPGTRLTVL.

V and J are TRBV30 and TRBJ1-3; D may be TRBD1 (6 bases). This CDR3 has 16 amino acids. CDR1 is GTSNPN and CDR2 is SVGIG in the germline V gene (reference sequence). V was cut by 1 base and J by 0 bases, with 13 bases left in between. In nucleotides, the CDR3 is TGTGCCTGGAGTGGGGCAGGGGCCTTCTCTGGAAACACCATATATTTT. This sequence encodes CAWSGAGAFSGNTIYF.

V and J are TRBV29-1 and TRBJ2-7; 9 bases fit TRBD1. Germline CDR1 SQVTM, CDR2 ANQGSEA. V gave up 3 bases and J gave up 9 bases; unmatched junction bases: 9. The CDR3 is 13 residues long. The chain's CDR3 is CSVEGQGIIGQYF. CDR3 in DNA: TGCAGCGTTGAGGGACAGGGTATAATCGGGCAGTACTTC.

V gene TRBV14 combines with J gene TRBJ2-1, with unresolved D. This CDR3 is 15 amino acids long. CDR1 is SGHDN and CDR2 is FVKESK in the germline V gene. V was pared by 1 base and J by 0 bases, with 7 bases between. CDR3 nucleotides: TGTGCCAGCAGCCAAGGAGATTACTCCTACAATGAGCAGTTCTTC. Its protein product is CASSQGDYSYNEQFF. The variable domain in full, with the rest retrieved from reference TRBV14 and TRBJ2-1, is EAGVTQFPSHSVIEKGQTVTLRCDPISGHDNLYWYRRVMGKEIKFLLHFVKESKQDESGMPNNRFLAERTGGTYSTLKVQPAELEDSGVYFCASSQGDYSYNEQFFGPGTRLTVL.

The chain combines TRBV7-6 with TRBJ2-1, with 8 bases matching TRBD2. The CDR3 is 15 residues long. Trimming at V came to 2 bases and at J to 4 bases, leaving 4 bases not matched to a gene. Germline V gene sequence: CDR1 SGHVS, CDR2 FNYEAQ. CDR3 in amino acids: CASSLWLAGYNEQFF. The CDR3 DNA follows: TGTGCCAGCAGCTTATGGCTAGCGGGTTACAATGAGCAGTTCTTC.

The chain carries TRBV6-5 and TRBJ2-7; 7 bases map to TRBD1. V trimming: 4 bases; J trimming: 3 bases; junction bases outside the gene matches: 6. Germline lookup yields CDR1 MNHEY and CDR2 SVGAGI. CDR3 length equals 14 residues. The CDR3 DNA reads TGTGCCAGCAGTTTATCGGGACAGTTCTACGAGCAGTACTTC. Translation: CASSLSGQFYEQYF.

The genes are TRBV9 and TRBJ2-3; 12 bases map to TRBD1. V dropped 0 bases and J dropped 5; count of bases not matched to a gene: 16. The CDR3 is 20 amino acids. Germline V lookup: CDR1 SGDLS, CDR2 YYNGEE. The CDR3 spells CASSVVTPGQGARGQDTQYF. The CDR3 DNA follows: TGTGCCAGCAGCGTAGTAACTCCGGGACAGGGGGCCCGGGGGCAAGATACGCAGTATTTT.

The V and J genes are TRBV7-8 and TRBJ2-7; TRBD2 matches 8 bases. The CDR3 loop spans 15 amino acids. Per germline, CDR1 SGHVS and CDR2 FQNEAQ. The junction had 6 bases not matched to a gene; V was cut back by 3 bases and J by 2 bases. This CDR3 reads CASSFEAGGPYEQYV. In DNA form, the CDR3 reads TGTGCCAGCAGCTTTGAGGCGGGGGGCCCCTACGAGCAGTACGTC.

This clone was seen more than once but under ten times. This rearrangement joins TRBV5-1 to TRBJ1-2; 7 positions agree with TRBD1. The CDR3 sequence is 15 residues long. CDR1 is SGHRS, CDR2 YFSETQ, per germline. V lost 4 bases to trimming and J lost 7 bases; unmatched junction nucleotides: 13. CDR3 loop: CASSLTGARSGGYTF. CDR3 DNA: TGCGCCAGCAGCCTTACAGGGGCCAGGAGTGGTGGCTACACCTTC.

This clone is a singleton in its sample. The V and J genes are TRBV5-1 and TRBJ2-7; 12 nucleotides agree with TRBD1. The junction had 10 bases not matched to a gene; V was cut back by 4 bases and J by 5 bases. The CDR3 totals 16 residues. Germline V gene lookup returns CDR1 SGHRS and CDR2 YFSETQ. The CDR3 protein is CASSPTGTGGSDEQYV. The DNA for the CDR3 is TGCGCCAGCAGCCCTACCGGGACAGGGGGCAGCGACGAGCAGTACGTC.

The chain combines TRBV7-2 with TRBJ1-1; unclear D gene. The germline CDR1 and CDR2 sequences are SGHTA and FQGNSA. V was pared by 4 bases and J by 1 base, with 7 bases between. The CDR3 is 13 residues long. Here the CDR3 reads CASSSSRNTEAFF. Written as DNA, the CDR3 is TGTGCCAGCAGCTCCTCCCGGAACACTGAAGCTTTCTTT. Together with reference TRBV7-2 and TRBJ1-1, the CDR3 gives the full variable domain: GAGVSQSPSNKVTEKGKDVELRCDPISGHTALYWYRQSLGQGLEFLIYFQGNSAPDKSGLPSDRFSAERTGGSVSTLTIQRTQQEDSAVYLCASSSSRNTEAFFGQGTRLTVV.

The J gene is TRBJ1-6, the V gene TRBV11-2; D remains ambiguous. Germline V gives CDR1 SGHAT, CDR2 FQNNGV. CDR3 length equals 18 residues. Trimming stripped 5 bases from V and 0 bases from J, with 17 bases between. The CDR3 DNA reads TGTGCCAGCAGCCCCCGGGGAGGTTCATACTCCTATAATTCACCCCTCCACTTT. Translated: CASSPRGGSYSYNSPLHF. Full variable domain (rest looked up from reference TRBV11-2 and TRBJ1-6): EAGVAQSPRYKIIEKRQSVAFWCNPISGHATLYWYQQILGQGPKLLIQFQNNGVVDDSQLPKDRFSAERLKGVDSTLKIQPAKLEDSAVYLCASSPRGGSYSYNSPLHFGNGTRLTVT.

The chain links TRBV7-3 to TRBJ2-1; D is undetermined. The germline V and J ends were trimmed by 1 base and 7 bases, with 11 bases remaining between them. The length of the CDR3 is 14 residues. Per the germline V gene, CDR1 is SGHTA and CDR2 is FQGTGA. This CDR3 is CASSLNPPMNEQFF. In nucleotides, the CDR3 is TGTGCCAGCAGCTTAAATCCCCCCATGAATGAGCAGTTCTTC.

This clone was recorded a few times. The chain's CDR3 is CASSLGGTDQQYV. In DNA, the CDR3 is TGTGCCAGCAGCTTAGGCGGGACAGACCAGCAGTACGTC. The gene calls are TRBV13 and TRBJ2-7, with 7 bases that match TRBD1. The CDR3 is 13 residues long. V lost 0 bases, J lost 8 bases, and 4 bases stayed unmatched. Germline V gene sequence: CDR1 PRHDT, CDR2 FYEKMQ (reference sequence).

V gene TRBV5-4 combines with J gene TRBJ1-2; a weak D match, TRBD1 (5 bases). The CDR3 extends over 15 amino acids. CDR1 and CDR2 from the germline V gene are SGHNT and YYREEE (reference sequence). Trimming stripped 0 bases from V and 2 bases from J, with 11 bases between. CDR3 DNA sequence: TGTGCCAGCAGCTTGGGGCAGGGCCCCAACTATGGCTACACCTTC. Translated: CASSLGQGPNYGYTF.

The chain uses TRBV13 and TRBJ1-2, with D possibly matching TRBD1 (6 bases). The CDR3 contains 14 residues. CDR1 is PRHDT and CDR2 is FYEKMQ in the germline V gene (reference sequence). V was shortened by 5 bases and J by 6 bases, with 16 bases between the two germline ends. Written as DNA, the CDR3 is TGTGCCAGCAGCCCTCCCGCGGGGGGCAATGGCTACACCTTC. Translating it yields CASSPPAGGNGYTF.

The genes are TRBV19 and TRBJ1-2; 7 bases fit TRBD1. V gave up 5 bases and J gave up 4 bases; unmatched junction bases: 10. The CDR3 extends over 15 amino acids. Looked up from germline, CDR1 is LNHDA and CDR2 is SQIVND (reference sequence). In DNA form, the CDR3 reads TGTGCCAGTAGTCCTGACAGGGACCTATCCTATGGCTACACCTTC. Encoded protein: CASSPDRDLSYGYTF.